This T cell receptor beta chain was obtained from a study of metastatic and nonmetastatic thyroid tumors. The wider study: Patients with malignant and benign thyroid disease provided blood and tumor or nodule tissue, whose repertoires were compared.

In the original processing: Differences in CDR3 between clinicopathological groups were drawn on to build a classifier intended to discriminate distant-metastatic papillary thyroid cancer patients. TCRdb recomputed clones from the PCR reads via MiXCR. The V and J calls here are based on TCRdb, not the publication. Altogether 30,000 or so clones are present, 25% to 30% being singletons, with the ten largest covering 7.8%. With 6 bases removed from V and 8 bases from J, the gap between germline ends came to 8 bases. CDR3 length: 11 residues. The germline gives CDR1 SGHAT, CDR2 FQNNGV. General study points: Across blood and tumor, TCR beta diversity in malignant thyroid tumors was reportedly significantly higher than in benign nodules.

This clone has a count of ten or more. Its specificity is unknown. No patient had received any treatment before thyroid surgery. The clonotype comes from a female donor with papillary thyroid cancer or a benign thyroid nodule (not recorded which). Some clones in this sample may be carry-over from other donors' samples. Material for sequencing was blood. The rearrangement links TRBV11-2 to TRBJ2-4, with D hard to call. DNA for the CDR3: TGTGCCAGCAGGGGTGTGTACATTCAGTACTTC. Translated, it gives CASRGVYIQYF.